Listed below are T cell receptor beta chains from one sample, sequenced in a study of blood T cell repertoires in COVID-19. Clones were read by immunoSEQ multiplex PCR, and TCRdb kept only the in-frame ones, dropping some. The repertoire holds tens of thousands of clones, with roughly nine tenths as singletons. The sample comprised peripheral blood. These receptors were taken from a man aged 55 to 70 with acute or convalescent COVID-19. Both conserved end residues are part of each CDR3. D genes are given only for firm matches. Clone size appears in some rows only: once, few, many, or a class for an expanded clone.

CDR3nt: TGTGCCAGCAGCTTAGAAACAGCGGGATACACTGAAGCTTTCTTT
CDR3aa: CASSLETAGYTEAFF
j_gene: TRBJ1-1
d_gene: .
abundance: .
len: 15
v_gene: TRBV7-2

CDR3nt: TGTGCCATCAGTGTTCGAGGGCTCAGCAATCAGCCCCAGCATTTT
CDR3aa: CAISVRGLSNQPQHF
j_gene: TRBJ1-5
d_gene: .
abundance: .
len: 15
v_gene: TRBV10-3

CDR3nt: TGTGCCATCAGAACACCCGGGACAGGGACTGAAGCTTTCTTT
CDR3aa: CAIRTPGTGTEAFF
j_gene: TRBJ1-1
d_gene: TRBD1
abundance: .
len: 14
v_gene: TRBV10-3

CDR3nt: TGTGCCATCAGTGACGGACAGGGGGCGCCTCAGTTCTTC
CDR3aa: CAISDGQGAPQFF
j_gene: TRBJ2-1
d_gene: TRBD1
abundance: .
len: 13
v_gene: TRBV10-3

CDR3nt: TGTGCCAGCAGCTTTAGCGGGGGGGCAAATGAGCAGTTCTTC
CDR3aa: CASSFSGGANEQFF
j_gene: TRBJ2-1
d_gene: TRBD2
abundance: once
len: 14
v_gene: TRBV5-6

CDR3nt: TGTGCCACCAGTGGCTTACAGGGTGATAGTTATGGTGGCTACACCTTC
CDR3aa: CATSGLQGDSYGGYTF
j_gene: TRBJ1-2
d_gene: .
abundance: .
len: 16
v_gene: TRBV24-1

CDR3nt: TGTGCCAGCAGGGGGGGGATCAACAATGAGCAGTTCTTC
CDR3aa: CASRGGINNEQFF
j_gene: TRBJ2-1
d_gene: TRBD2
abundance: .
len: 13
v_gene: TRBV7-8

CDR3nt: TGTGCCACCCTGACGGTGGCTCAAGAGAGGAAACTGTTTTTT
CDR3aa: CATLTVAQERKLFF
j_gene: TRBJ1-4
d_gene: .
abundance: .
len: 14
v_gene: TRBV6-5

CDR3nt: TGTGCCAGTTCCAGGGTCAGCACCGGGGAGCTGTTTTTT
CDR3aa: CASSRVSTGELFF
j_gene: TRBJ2-2
d_gene: .
abundance: .
len: 13
v_gene: TRBV6-5

CDR3nt: TGTGCCAGCAGCCCCGGGACAGGGGCCCGAGTACCTTTCTTT
CDR3aa: CASSPGTGARVPFF
j_gene: TRBJ1-1
d_gene: TRBD1
abundance: .
len: 14
v_gene: TRBV13

CDR3nt: TGTGCCAGCAGCCGTACCTCAGGGCGCCCTACTGAAGCTTTCTTT
CDR3aa: CASSRTSGRPTEAFF
j_gene: TRBJ1-1
d_gene: .
abundance: .
len: 15
v_gene: TRBV6-5

CDR3nt: TGCGCCAGCAGCTTGGGCAGGGGGGACGGCTACACCTTC
CDR3aa: CASSLGRGDGYTF
j_gene: TRBJ1-2
d_gene: TRBD1
abundance: .
len: 13
v_gene: TRBV5-1

CDR3nt: TGTGCCAGCAGTGAAGAACCTAGCGGGGGGGCGGATACGCAGTATTTT
CDR3aa: CASSEEPSGGADTQYF
j_gene: TRBJ2-3
d_gene: TRBD2
abundance: .
len: 16
v_gene: TRBV6-1

CDR3nt: TGTGCCAGTAGTCGGTCATTTATCTCCTACGAGCAGTACTTC
CDR3aa: CASSRSFISYEQYF
j_gene: TRBJ2-7
d_gene: .
abundance: .
len: 14
v_gene: TRBV19

CDR3nt: TGTGCCAGCAGTTTTAGCAGACGGGGCTACACCTTC
CDR3aa: CASSFSRRGYTF
j_gene: TRBJ1-2
d_gene: .
abundance: .
len: 12
v_gene: TRBV12-3/TRBV12-4

CDR3nt: TGCGCCAGCAGCTTTCCAGGGATAGATGGCTACACCTTC
CDR3aa: CASSFPGIDGYTF
j_gene: TRBJ1-2
d_gene: .
abundance: .
len: 13
v_gene: TRBV5-1

CDR3nt: TGTGCCAGTAGTATGCAGGCAGGGAGCAATCAGCCCCAGCATTTT
CDR3aa: CASSMQAGSNQPQHF
j_gene: TRBJ1-5
d_gene: .
abundance: .
len: 15
v_gene: TRBV19

CDR3nt: TGTGCCAGCAGCCCCCGGACAGGAGTTCACTCTGGGGCCAACGTCCTGACTTTC
CDR3aa: CASSPRTGVHSGANVLTF
j_gene: TRBJ2-6
d_gene: TRBD1
abundance: .
len: 18
v_gene: TRBV9

CDR3nt: TGTGCCAGCGGGACAGGGTTCGATACTGAAGCTTTCTTT
CDR3aa: CASGTGFDTEAFF
j_gene: TRBJ1-1
d_gene: TRBD1
abundance: .
len: 13
v_gene: TRBV12-3/TRBV12-4

CDR3nt: TGTGCCAGCAGTTACTCCAGGGGTTTGGCAGGATCACCCCTCCACTTT
CDR3aa: CASSYSRGLAGSPLHF
j_gene: TRBJ1-6
d_gene: .
abundance: .
len: 16
v_gene: TRBV6-5

CDR3nt: TGTGCCAGCAGCCCGCTTTTGAGGAACACTGAAGCTTTCTTT
CDR3aa: CASSPLLRNTEAFF
j_gene: TRBJ1-1
d_gene: .
abundance: .
len: 14
v_gene: TRBV9

CDR3nt: TGTGCCTGGAGTATCAGACAGGGAACCAAAAGTAATTCACCCCTCCACTTT
CDR3aa: CAWSIRQGTKSNSPLHF
j_gene: TRBJ1-6
d_gene: TRBD1
abundance: .
len: 17
v_gene: TRBV30

CDR3nt: TGTGCCAGCTCCAGGGGGTCCACTGAAGCTTTCTTT
CDR3aa: CASSRGSTEAFF
j_gene: TRBJ1-1
d_gene: TRBD1
abundance: .
len: 12
v_gene: TRBV11-2

CDR3nt: TGTGCCAGCAGAAAGGGTGATGGGGGGGATCATGAGACCCAGTACTTC
CDR3aa: CASRKGDGGDHETQYF
j_gene: TRBJ2-5
d_gene: TRBD2
abundance: once
len: 16
v_gene: TRBV27

CDR3nt: TGTGCCAGCTCACCACCCGGGACAGCAAACTATGGCTACACCTTC
CDR3aa: CASSPPGTANYGYTF
j_gene: TRBJ1-2
d_gene: TRBD1
abundance: .
len: 15
v_gene: TRBV18

CDR3nt: TGTGCCAGCAGCCTTTTCTCTAGCGGCACAGATACGCAGTATTTT
CDR3aa: CASSLFSSGTDTQYF
j_gene: TRBJ2-3
d_gene: .
abundance: .
len: 15
v_gene: TRBV3-1/TRBV3-2

CDR3nt: TGCGCCAGCAGCTTGGGCGACATAACCTACGAGCAGTACTTC
CDR3aa: CASSLGDITYEQYF
j_gene: TRBJ2-7
d_gene: .
abundance: .
len: 14
v_gene: TRBV5-1

CDR3nt: TGTGCCAGCACCGGATTCAGGGCCACTGAAGCTTTCTTT
CDR3aa: CASTGFRATEAFF
j_gene: TRBJ1-1
d_gene: .
abundance: .
len: 13
v_gene: TRBV6-5

CDR3nt: TGCAGCGTTAGACAGGGGAATATCTACACCTTC
CDR3aa: CSVRQGNIYTF
j_gene: TRBJ1-2
d_gene: TRBD1
abundance: .
len: 11
v_gene: TRBV29-1

CDR3nt: TGTGCCAGCAGCCTGGACAGTGCAACTAATGAAAAACTGTTTTTT
CDR3aa: CASSLDSATNEKLFF
j_gene: TRBJ1-4
d_gene: .
abundance: .
len: 15
v_gene: TRBV7-2

CDR3nt: TGTGCCAGTAGTATTAGCGGGGTCCACACCGGGGAGCTGTTTTTT
CDR3aa: CASSISGVHTGELFF
j_gene: TRBJ2-2
d_gene: TRBD2
abundance: .
len: 15
v_gene: TRBV19

CDR3nt: TGTGCCAGCAGCCCCGAGGGATCCGCTAACTATGGCTACACCTTC
CDR3aa: CASSPEGSANYGYTF
j_gene: TRBJ1-2
d_gene: .
abundance: .
len: 15
v_gene: TRBV11-2

CDR3nt: TGTGCCTGGGAGGGACAGCTGTCTGGTAACACCGGGGAGCTGTTTTTT
CDR3aa: CAWEGQLSGNTGELFF
j_gene: TRBJ2-2
d_gene: TRBD1
abundance: .
len: 16
v_gene: TRBV30

CDR3nt: TGTGCCAGTGAAGGGGACAGCTACGAGCAGTACTTC
CDR3aa: CASEGDSYEQYF
j_gene: TRBJ2-7
d_gene: TRBD1
abundance: once
len: 12
v_gene: TRBV19

CDR3nt: TGTGCCAGCAGTAACCCTCCCGTGAGTGAAAAACTGTTTTTT
CDR3aa: CASSNPPVSEKLFF
j_gene: TRBJ1-4
d_gene: .
abundance: .
len: 14
v_gene: TRBV5-4

CDR3nt: TGTGCCAGCAGCCCCACGTGGGGTGCGGGTGAAAAACTGTTTTTT
CDR3aa: CASSPTWGAGEKLFF
j_gene: TRBJ1-4
d_gene: .
abundance: .
len: 15
v_gene: TRBV3-1/TRBV3-2

CDR3nt: TGTGCCAGCAGCTCAGGGACAGGGGGAGGGTACGAGCAGTACTTC
CDR3aa: CASSSGTGGGYEQYF
j_gene: TRBJ2-7
d_gene: TRBD1
abundance: few
len: 15
v_gene: TRBV7-2

CDR3nt: TGTGCTAGTGGTTTTCGGGAGAATCAGCCCCAGCATTTT
CDR3aa: CASGFRENQPQHF
j_gene: TRBJ1-5
d_gene: .
abundance: .
len: 13
v_gene: TRBV12-5

CDR3nt: TGTGCCAGCAGCCAGACAGGGGCCGGCGCCGAGCAGTACTTC
CDR3aa: CASSQTGAGAEQYF
j_gene: TRBJ2-7
d_gene: TRBD1
abundance: .
len: 14
v_gene: TRBV3-1/TRBV3-2

CDR3nt: TGTGCCAGCAGCTGGAACAGGGGGAATGAGCAGTTCTTC
CDR3aa: CASSWNRGNEQFF
j_gene: TRBJ2-1
d_gene: TRBD1
abundance: .
len: 13
v_gene: TRBV27

CDR3nt: TGTGCCAGCAGCCAAAAAAGGACATTACTGGAAGGAAACACCATATATTTT
CDR3aa: CASSQKRTLLEGNTIYF
j_gene: TRBJ1-3
d_gene: .
abundance: .
len: 17
v_gene: TRBV2

CDR3nt: TGTGCCAGCAGTGGCGGCCAGGGATATAGCAATCAGCCCCAGCATTTT
CDR3aa: CASSGGQGYSNQPQHF
j_gene: TRBJ1-5
d_gene: .
abundance: .
len: 16
v_gene: TRBV25-1

CDR3nt: TGTGCCAGCAGTTTATCCCAGGGAAACATTCAGTACTTC
CDR3aa: CASSLSQGNIQYF
j_gene: TRBJ2-4
d_gene: .
abundance: .
len: 13
v_gene: TRBV27

CDR3nt: TGTGCCAGCAGCCCCCAGGGTTCCTACAATGAGCAGTTCTTC
CDR3aa: CASSPQGSYNEQFF
j_gene: TRBJ2-1
d_gene: .
abundance: .
len: 14
v_gene: TRBV5-4

CDR3nt: TGTGCCACCAGCAGGACAGATTACACCGGGGAGCTGTTTTTT
CDR3aa: CATSRTDYTGELFF
j_gene: TRBJ2-2
d_gene: .
abundance: .
len: 14
v_gene: TRBV24-1

CDR3nt: TGTGCCAGCAGTTTGAGGCCCCGCCTTGCTAATCAGCCCCAGCATTTT
CDR3aa: CASSLRPRLANQPQHF
j_gene: TRBJ1-5
d_gene: .
abundance: .
len: 16
v_gene: TRBV6-5

CDR3nt: TGCGCCAGCAGCCACCCGGGACAGGGGGCCACTGAAGCTTTCTTT
CDR3aa: CASSHPGQGATEAFF
j_gene: TRBJ1-1
d_gene: TRBD1
abundance: once
len: 15
v_gene: TRBV4-1

CDR3nt: TGTGCCAGCAGCTTAGTACCCGACAGATTAGAAGAGACCCAGTACTTC
CDR3aa: CASSLVPDRLEETQYF
j_gene: TRBJ2-5
d_gene: .
abundance: .
len: 16
v_gene: TRBV7-2

CDR3nt: TGTGCCAGTAAGGCAGGGGCAGACACCGGGGAGCTGTTTTTT
CDR3aa: CASKAGADTGELFF
j_gene: TRBJ2-2
d_gene: .
abundance: .
len: 14
v_gene: TRBV19

CDR3nt: TGTGCCAGCGGGAGGTGGGGGGAGCTGTTTTTT
CDR3aa: CASGRWGELFF
j_gene: TRBJ2-2
d_gene: .
abundance: .
len: 11
v_gene: TRBV6-5

CDR3nt: TGTGCCAGCTCACCAATACAGCGGACAGGGACGACCTCCTACGGCTACACCTTC
CDR3aa: CASSPIQRTGTTSYGYTF
j_gene: TRBJ1-2
d_gene: TRBD1
abundance: .
len: 18
v_gene: TRBV18

CDR3nt: TGTGCCAGCAGTTACCCGACCGGGACTCCTGATGAAAAACTGTTTTTT
CDR3aa: CASSYPTGTPDEKLFF
j_gene: TRBJ1-4
d_gene: .
abundance: .
len: 16
v_gene: TRBV6-6

CDR3nt: TGTGCCAGTAGTCGGAGGGACCCGAACACCGGGGAGCTGTTTTTT
CDR3aa: CASSRRDPNTGELFF
j_gene: TRBJ2-2
d_gene: .
abundance: .
len: 15
v_gene: TRBV19

CDR3nt: TGTGCCAGCAGCCCGACAGGTTACAATCAGCCCCAGCATTTT
CDR3aa: CASSPTGYNQPQHF
j_gene: TRBJ1-5
d_gene: .
abundance: .
len: 14
v_gene: TRBV9

CDR3nt: TGTGCCAGCAGCCAAGGCTCCCGGACAGGGTCTAACTTC
CDR3aa: CASSQGSRTGSNF
j_gene: TRBJ2-5
d_gene: TRBD1
abundance: .
len: 13
v_gene: TRBV3-1/TRBV3-2

CDR3nt: TGTGCCAGCTCACAAACAGGTGGAACCGGGGAGCTGTTTTTT
CDR3aa: CASSQTGGTGELFF
j_gene: TRBJ2-2
d_gene: .
abundance: .
len: 14
v_gene: TRBV18

CDR3nt: TGTGCCAGCAGCATCATGAGACAGGGGACCTACGAGCAGTACTTC
CDR3aa: CASSIMRQGTYEQYF
j_gene: TRBJ2-7
d_gene: TRBD1
abundance: .
len: 15
v_gene: TRBV13